The clone carrying this T cell receptor (beta chain) was observed a single time. How the authors handled the data: Quantification of nucleated cells was approximated via reference gene primer amplification. Measured with immunoSEQ multiplex PCR; TCRdb has only the in-frame clones, and not every one. That table furnishes V, J and clone size, whereas the DNA furnished D and trimming. The profile shows approximately 250,000 clones, 84% of them singletons. This record belongs to a study of blood T cell repertoires in COVID-19. Study as a whole: Both acute and convalescent COVID-19 samples were obtained from the United States, Italy and Spain. Sample material is recorded as cDNA or gDNA derived from T cells, B-cell-depleted T cells, or PBMCs.

The specimen was peripheral blood. The receptor was derived from a man aged 45-65 years with acute or convalescent COVID-19.

The CDR3 region is CASSRGGNYGYTF. CDR3 coding DNA: TGTGCCAGCAGCAGGGGCGGGAACTATGGCTACACCTTC. The chain has TRBV6-5 and TRBJ1-2; a possible D gene is TRBD1 (6 bases). Germline V gene sequence: CDR1 MNHEY, CDR2 SVGAGI. This CDR3 is built from 13 residues. Trimming left V 6 bases short and J 2 bases short, with 10 bases between.